A single sample is the source of the 18 T cell receptor beta chains below, sequenced in a study of Tregs in tolerant kidney transplant recipients. The protocol was immunoSEQ multiplex PCR, while the TCRdb copy is restricted to in-frame clones and leaves out a portion. The sample consists of 50,000 or so clones, around nine tenths of them appearing once. Recipients received nonmyeloablative bone marrow transplants from related graft donors, with transient mixed chimerism. The material was CD8+ T cells from blood (PBMCs), obtained 12 months after the transplant. These receptors were obtained from a human patient who received a combined kidney and bone marrow transplant. T cells may partly derive from the graft donor.

The J gene is TRBJ1-2, the V gene TRBV19, with D tentatively TRBD1 (5 bases). This CDR3 is 14 amino acids long. CDR1 LNHDA and CDR2 SQIVND come from the germline V gene (reference sequence). V lost 10 bases, J lost 5 bases, and 20 bases lay in between. The DNA of the CDR3 is TGTGCCACCCAAAGTATAGGGGTGCGGTATGGCTACACCTTC. Translation: CATQSIGVRYGYTF. Full variable domain (outside the CDR3, taken from reference TRBV19 and TRBJ1-2): DGGITQSPKYLFRKEGQNVTLSCEQNLNHDAMYWYRQDPGQGLRLIYYSQIVNDFQKGDIAEGYSVSREKKESFPLTVTSAQKNPTAFYLCATQSIGVRYGYTFGSGTRLTVV.

The count of this clone is one. The J gene is TRBJ1-5, the V gene TRBV6-5; 8 bases agree with TRBD1. Per germline, CDR1 MNHEY and CDR2 SVGAGI. CDR3 length: 15 residues. The V gene end was trimmed by 5 bases and the J gene end by 3 bases; junction bases not matched to a gene: 6. The CDR3 loop is CASSRTGRNNQPQHF. CDR3 bases: TGTGCCAGCAGTCGGACAGGGCGAAACAATCAGCCCCAGCATTTT.

This chain links TRBV9 with TRBJ1-1; D call uncertain. CDR3 length: 15 amino acids. Germline assignment: CDR1 SGDLS and CDR2 YYNGEE. Trimming cost V 0 bases and J 0 bases, with 9 bases left between them. Here the CDR3 reads CASSVGGSMNTEAFF. The DNA of the CDR3 is TGTGCCAGCAGCGTAGGAGGGTCCATGAACACTGAAGCTTTCTTT.

The chain joins TRBV9 to TRBJ2-1; 8 bases map to TRBD2. J was trimmed by 3 bases and V by 6 bases; bases with no gene match: 5. This CDR3 has 14 amino acids. The V gene's germline CDR1 is SGDLS and CDR2 YYNGEE. As DNA, the CDR3 is TGTGCCAGCAATGGGCGGGAGGACTACAATGAGCAGTTCTTC. Its protein product is CASNGREDYNEQFF.

The V call is TRBV4-1, the J call TRBJ2-5; TRBD2 might be the D (6 bases). CDR3 length equals 16 residues. CDR1 and CDR2 (germline): MGHRA, YSYEKL. The V and J ends lost 0 bases and 0 bases respectively, with 11 bases between them. The CDR3 DNA is TGCGCCAGCAGCCAAGATCCAATAGCGGACCAAGAGACCCAGTACTTC. Translation: CASSQDPIADQETQYF.

J is TRBJ1-1 and V is TRBV7-2; D ambiguous. Germline CDR1 and CDR2: SGHTA and FQGNSA. There are 15 residues in the CDR3. Trimming left V 1 base short and J 5 bases short, with 14 bases between. CDR3: CASSLVVEGRTEAFF. CDR3 sequence (DNA): TGTGCCAGCAGCTTAGTGGTCGAGGGTCGGACTGAAGCTTTCTTT.

V is TRBV14 and J is TRBJ1-1; TRBD1 matches at 8 bases. The germline V gene has CDR1 SGHDN and CDR2 FVKESK. The CDR3 length is 16 residues. V shed 1 base, J shed 1 base, and the junction held 5 bases outside the gene matches. CDR3 sequence reads: CASSQVFGTGNTEAFF. The CDR3 DNA reads TGTGCCAGCAGCCAAGTATTTGGGACAGGGAACACTGAAGCTTTCTTT.

The chain uses TRBV5-4 and TRBJ2-7, with 7 nucleotides matching TRBD1. CDR3 length: 15 residues. The V and J ends lost 1 base and 6 bases, in that order; junction bases with no gene match: 10. CDR1 SGHNT and CDR2 YYREEE come from the germline V gene (reference sequence). The CDR3 spells CASSLQWARGTEQYF. The DNA of the CDR3 is TGTGCCAGCAGCTTGCAGTGGGCCAGGGGGACCGAGCAGTACTTC.

This clone showed up just once. This sequence joins TRBV27 and TRBJ2-7; D is uncertain. V lost 6 bases and J 4 bases, leaving 19 bases between the germline ends. The CDR3 has 15 residues. CDR1 is MNHEY, CDR2 SMNVEV, per germline (reference sequence). CDR3 amino acids: CASSERPGPFYEQYF. In nucleotides, the CDR3 is TGTGCCAGCAGCGAAAGGCCAGGCCCCTTTTACGAGCAGTACTTC.

The chain carries TRBV5-4 and TRBJ2-2; 12 nucleotides line up with TRBD2. Trimming removed 4 bases from V and 5 bases from J; junction bases left unmatched: 12. The CDR3 is 18 amino acids. The V gene's germline CDR1 is SGHNT and CDR2 YYREEE (reference sequence). This chain's CDR3 is CASSIGASGRGRTGELFF. The CDR3 DNA is TGTGCCAGCAGCATCGGGGCTAGCGGGAGGGGAAGGACCGGGGAGCTGTTTTTT.

This chain connects TRBV7-8 to TRBJ2-3, with TRBD2 matching 8 bases. This CDR3 region has 19 residues. The V gene's germline CDR1 is SGHVS and CDR2 FQNEAQ. V dropped 1 base and J dropped 0; count of bases not matched to a gene: 12. The CDR3 DNA follows: TGTGCCAGCAGCTTAGGCCTCGGGCGGGGGGCCACTAGCACAGATACGCAGTATTTT. It yields the protein CASSLGLGRGATSTDTQYF.

The sample holds one count of this clone. This chain links TRBV9 with TRBJ2-2, with TRBD1 as a possible D gene (5 bases). The CDR3 loop spans 14 amino acids. The V and J ends lost 6 bases and 7 bases respectively, with 16 bases between them. Germline V gives CDR1 SGDLS, CDR2 YYNGEE. The CDR3 loop reads CASTEDTYLGELFF. Written as DNA, the CDR3 is TGTGCCAGCACCGAGGACACCTACCTCGGGGAGCTGTTTTTT.

The genes are TRBV5-1 and TRBJ1-1, with unresolved D. V was shortened by 4 bases and J by 1 base, with 8 bases between the two germline ends. Per the germline V gene, CDR1 is SGHRS and CDR2 is YFSETQ. The CDR3 is 13 amino acids. CDR3: CASSPEGNTEAFF. CDR3 coding DNA: TGCGCCAGCAGCCCGGAGGGGAACACTGAAGCTTTCTTT.

The chain links TRBV2 to TRBJ2-7, with a tentative D call TRBD1 (5 bases). V was trimmed by 7 bases and J by 6 bases, leaving 22 bases between them. Germline CDR1 SNHLY, CDR2 FYNNEI. The CDR3 contains 15 residues. The CDR3 DNA reads TGTGCCAGCAAGACCGCGTGGGGCTGGCCTCGCGAGCAGTACTTC. Translated, it gives CASKTAWGWPREQYF.

This clone was observed once. This chain connects TRBV27 to TRBJ2-7; 7 bases line up with TRBD2. Judging by the DNA end, TRBJ2-1 fits better; the J call may be wrong. The CDR3 spans 14 residues. CDR1 MNHEY and CDR2 SMNVEV come from the germline V gene (reference sequence). The CDR3 protein is CASSPSGANNEQFF. The CDR3 DNA is TGTGCCAGCAGTCCGAGCGGGGCTAACAATGAGCAGTTCTTC.

The chain carries TRBV7-2 and TRBJ2-3, with D maybe TRBD2 (7 bases). The CDR3 extends over 14 amino acids. V was trimmed by 7 bases and J by 7 bases, leaving 18 bases between them. CDR1 SGHTA and CDR2 FQGNSA come from the germline V gene. CDR3 in amino acids: CASTDRGGAYTQYF. The CDR3 bases are TGTGCCAGCACCGACCGAGGGGGGGCGTATACGCAGTATTTT.

J is TRBJ2-7 and V is TRBV7-6; possible D gene TRBD2, 6 bases. Germline assignment: CDR1 SGHVS and CDR2 FNYEAQ. V lost 1 base, J lost 2 bases, and 12 bases lay in between. The CDR3 consists of 15 residues. The CDR3 DNA reads TGTGCCAGCAGCTTAGGGAGGGGCCGTACCTACGAGCAGTACTTC. Protein: CASSLGRGRTYEQYF.

V and J are TRBV13 and TRBJ2-5, with TRBD2 identical over 8 bases. V shed 2 bases, J shed 0 bases, and the junction held 5 bases outside the gene matches. The germline CDR1 and CDR2 sequences are PRHDT and FYEKMQ (reference sequence). This CDR3 has 16 amino acids. CDR3 amino acids: CASSLLGGRYQETQYF. The DNA for the CDR3 is TGTGCCAGCAGCTTATTGGGCGGGAGGTACCAAGAGACCCAGTACTTC.